This T cell receptor beta chain came from a study of neurological immune-mediated disorders (dated by TCRdb to the late 2010s). Study-level background: Using UMI-based sequencing, the study compared peripheral blood TCR-beta repertoires from patients with HTLV-I-associated myelopathy (HAM/TSP), patients with multiple sclerosis, and healthy controls. The approximately 96 TCR-beta libraries covered PBMC samples along with longitudinal samples, technical triplicates, and paired sorted CD4+ and CD8+ T-cell subsets. The cohort included 60 to 75 subjects: around 15 with HAM/TSP, roughly 34 with multiple sclerosis, and 20 or so healthy controls. The investigation overall reported the following: No identical CDR3 amino acid sequences were shared among expanded clones across subjects, suggesting private TCR-beta repertoires in all groups. TCR clonal expansion was highest in HAM/TSP patients and lowest in MS patients, with MS patients falling below even healthy controls.

The germline V gene (reference sequence) gives CDR1 as MNHEY and CDR2 as SMNVEV. The CDR3 holds 14 amino acids from the cysteine to the phenylalanine. The entry retains the CDR3 DNA only, 42 bases that are in frame from base 1. V lost 5 bases and J lost 6 bases, and the count of bases not matched to a germline gene is 4. There are many counts of this clonotype. This receptor's antigen is unknown. No quality values exist for individual bases; no much larger clone is one base distant. For unsorted PBMC libraries, 2 million PBMCs were used after storage in RNAlater at -80 degrees C until RNA extraction. Peripheral blood underwent Ficoll-Hypaque density gradient centrifugation to isolate PBMCs, which were then cryopreserved in liquid nitrogen. cDNA was synthesized by template-switch 5'RACE using a primer carrying a 10-nucleotide random unique molecular identifier by which each TCR transcript was tagged. Over 200 million TCR-beta sequences, covering 15-18 subjects, were produced in each sequencing run. Total RNA was extracted with the RNeasy kit. The KAPA Real-time Library Amplification kit was used to amplify TCR-beta VDJ regions with primers for the TCR constant region and the 5'RACE anchor. Sample indexes and Illumina adaptors were added in a first PCR, and a second PCR then increased library yield. After purification with Ampure beads, the TCR product of roughly 650 bp was size-selected on a 2% E-gel SizeSelection system. Before pooling, library quality was checked on a Bioanalyzer, concentration was measured with Qubit, and libraries were quantified with the Kapa Library Quantification kit. An Illumina HiSeq 2500 was used to sequence the libraries paired-end at 2 x 150 bp. To increase sequence diversity, roughly 24-30% phiX was spiked into each library pool. The study's processing was this. The UMI-based MiGEC pipeline processed quality-filtered reads and removed over 85% of raw TCR sequences during error correction. IMGT germline references were used for alignment of VDJ genes, and clonotypes were defined by a unique CDR3 amino acid sequence together with V-J genes. VDJtools evaluated clonal expansion, Shannon diversity and CDR3 relatedness (CalcPairwiseDistances, ClusterSamples); CLCbio workbench built phylogenetic trees. Clones with at least 8 unique UMIs were defined as expanded, with this threshold being based on coefficient-of-variation modelling across technical triplicates. Clones were called with MiXCR by TCRdb after fastp trimmed the public reads at Q25, and only in-frame beta chains were retained. Every distinct CDR3 protein forms one entry, paired with its most common genes and DNA. Here the V and J calls rest on TCRdb's processing, not on the authors' analysis. The sample contains 35,000 to 45,000 distinct CDR3 sequences, around 14% of them found a single time. Around 27% of the sample is in the top ten clones.

The clonotype originates from a woman aged 45-59 years with HTLV-1-associated myelopathy (HAM/TSP). Material for sequencing was PBMCs. The rearrangement combines TRBV27 with TRBJ2-1; 10 central bases correspond to TRBD2. The DNA reads TGTGCCAGCAGTCCACAGCGGGGGGGCAATGAGCAGTTCTTC. Its amino acids are CASSPQRGGNEQFF.